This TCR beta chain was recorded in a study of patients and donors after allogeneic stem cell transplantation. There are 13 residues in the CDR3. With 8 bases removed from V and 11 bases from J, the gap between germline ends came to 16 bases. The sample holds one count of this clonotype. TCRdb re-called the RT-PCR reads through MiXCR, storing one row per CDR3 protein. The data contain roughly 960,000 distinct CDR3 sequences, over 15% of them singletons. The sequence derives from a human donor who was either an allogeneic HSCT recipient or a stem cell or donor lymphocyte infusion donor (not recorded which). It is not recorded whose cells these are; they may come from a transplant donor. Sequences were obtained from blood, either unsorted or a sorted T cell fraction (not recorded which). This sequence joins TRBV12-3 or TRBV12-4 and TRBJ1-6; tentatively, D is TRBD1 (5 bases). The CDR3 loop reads CASAARDVTPLHF. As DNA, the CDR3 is TGTGCCAGCGCGGCCAGGGACGTGACACCCCTCCACTTT.